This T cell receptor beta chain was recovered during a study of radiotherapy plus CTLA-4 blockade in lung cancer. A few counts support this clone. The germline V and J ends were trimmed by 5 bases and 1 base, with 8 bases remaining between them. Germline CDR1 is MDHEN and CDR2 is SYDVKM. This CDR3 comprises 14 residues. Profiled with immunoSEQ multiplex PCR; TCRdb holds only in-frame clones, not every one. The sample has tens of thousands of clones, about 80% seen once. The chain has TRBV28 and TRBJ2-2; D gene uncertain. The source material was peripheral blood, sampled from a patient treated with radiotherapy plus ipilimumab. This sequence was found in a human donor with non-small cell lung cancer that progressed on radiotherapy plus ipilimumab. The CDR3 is CASSVPGNTGELFF. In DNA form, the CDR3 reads TGTGCCAGCAGTGTTCCGGGGAACACCGGGGAGCTGTTTTTT.